This T cell receptor (beta chain) was profiled in a study of shared clonotypes between healthy human individuals. Study-level information: Serving as donors were a couple of women and three men, whose ages spanned 18 to 49. Study findings and constraints: A reduction in generation probabilities was seen for non-shared clonotypes relative to those shared by all four donors.

The CDR3 sequence is 16 residues long. The V end lost 5 bases, the J end lost 0 bases, and 11 bases lay between the germline ends. CDR1 is SGHTA and CDR2 is FQGNSA in the germline V gene. TCRdb's copy holds only in-frame clones and misses some; the assay was immunoSEQ multiplex PCR. The data contain 1.5 million to 2.5 million clones, about 95% of them singletons. Comments on this clone: Its target is unknown.

CD45RO-negative, CCR7-selected cells formed the naive CD8 fraction, which excluded terminally differentiated effector memory CD45RA+ cells. The TCR originated in a young man in good health. Sequencing used naive CD8+ T cells sorted from blood. This sequence joins TRBV7-2 and TRBJ1-6; D call uncertain. The CDR3 nucleotides read TGTGCCAGCAGCGAACAACGAAGCTCCTATAATTCACCCCTCCACTTT. It specifies CASSEQRSSYNSPLHF.